Listed here is a single T cell receptor (beta chain). The CDR3 is made up of 12 amino acids. Trimming took 3 bases from V and 2 from J, leaving 5 bases between them. CDR1 is MNHNS and CDR2 is SASEGT in the germline V gene. This sample is part of a study of T-cell memory formation after mild COVID-19. Across the study: Largely donor-specific sequence clusters came from a couple of donors.

TCRdb analysed the 5' RACE reads with MiXCR anew, one entry per CDR3 protein. In the table there are roughly 110,000 distinct CDR3 sequences, about an eighth of which are singletons. This chain links TRBV6-1 with TRBJ2-7; D is uncertain. The receptor's source is an adult woman who had mild COVID-19 (a few samples of this study predate the infection). Cell type and time point are not known. The sequenced sample consisted of PBMCs or a T cell subset sorted from them (not recorded which). CDR3 loop: CASSEGAYEQYF. The CDR3 bases are TGTGCCAGCAGTGAGGGCGCCTACGAGCAGTACTTC.